This T cell receptor beta chain was documented in a study of cytomegalovirus exposure and HLA in healthy donors. V trimming: 0 bases; J trimming: 5 bases; junction bases outside the gene matches: 11. Germline V lookup: CDR1 MNHEY, CDR2 SMNVEV (reference sequence). CDR3 length: 17 residues. PCR involved 60 Vbeta and 13 Jbeta primers. Original handling: Roughly 11 million shared chains were among around 78 million unique TCR beta chains counted in a later analysis. Profiled with immunoSEQ multiplex PCR; TCRdb holds only in-frame clones, not every one. V, J and clone size are those of that table, while D and trimming were read from the DNA. The sample lists about 110,000 clones, 77% occurring once.

The rearrangement links TRBV27 to TRBJ2-5; 8 bases map to TRBD1. This receptor was identified in a male donor in good health and CMV-seronegative. Sequenced material: PBMCs. The CDR3 region has the DNA TGTGCCAGCAGTTTATCGATGGCTCGACAGGGGTGGGAGACCCAGTACTTC. This gives the protein CASSLSMARQGWETQYF.